The entry below gives a single T cell receptor beta chain sequence along with its context. The data were produced by immunoSEQ multiplex PCR, yet TCRdb's version contains in-frame clones alone and is incomplete. This repertoire shows some 130,000 clones, 80% to 90% found once; its top ten account for around 13%. The CDR3 covers 17 residues. Germline V gene sequence: CDR1 MGHRA, CDR2 YSYEKL. Trimming at V came to 1 base and at J to 4 bases, leaving 10 bases not matched to a gene. This sample is drawn from a study of blood T cell repertoires in COVID-19. Sequenced input: peripheral blood. The genes are TRBV4-1 and TRBJ2-5, with 9 bases aligning to TRBD2. The clonotype originates from a human donor in a cohort sampled during active COVID-19. The CDR3 loop is CASSQGISAGGGETQYF. CDR3 DNA: TGCGCCAGCAGCCAAGGCATATCAGCGGGGGGCGGAGAGACCCAGTACTTC.